The sequence of this TCR beta chain was determined in a study of T cell repertoires and HLA-DP antigens. CD4+ cells expanded for roughly 14 days were restimulated roughly 25 h with allogeneic-DPB1 HeLa cells. Retrovirally transduced HeLa cells with HLA-DPA1/DPB1, HLA-DM, invariant chain and CD80 served as stimulators. CD4+ cells were cocultured 3:1 with 100 Gy-irradiated HeLa cells plus 50 U/mL IL-2. By share of the sample, this clone is medium-sized. The V gene's germline CDR1 is MGHRA and CDR2 YSYEKL. V lost 3 bases to trimming and J lost 2 bases; unmatched junction nucleotides: 9. The CDR3 contains 18 residues. Clones were sequenced by immunoSEQ multiplex PCR, and TCRdb holds only the in-frame ones, with some missing. The sample holds over 3,000 clones, less than 85% seen once.

The clonotype comes from a woman younger than 30 in good health and CMV-seronegative. Sequenced material: CD137- CD4+ T cells from cultured PBMCs. The chain has TRBV4-1 and TRBJ2-3; 12 bases map to TRBD2. The CDR3 protein is CASSHRMGTSGFTDTQYF. The DNA for the CDR3 is TGCGCCAGCAGCCATAGGATGGGGACTAGCGGGTTCACAGATACGCAGTATTTT.